This TCR beta chain was documented in a study of T cells in Graves' hyperthyroidism and ophthalmopathy (dated by TCRdb to about 2019). About the study as a whole: Peripheral blood was collected at initial diagnosis, before any treatment. To identify TCR V-J signatures that set the groups apart, the researchers used a discovery cohort of 100 or so patients, made up of 43 with Graves' ophthalmopathy and about 55 with stable Graves' hyperthyroidism. Prospective prediction of ophthalmopathy was tested in an independent validation cohort of about 19 hyperthyroidism patients and 17 patients who later progressed to ophthalmopathy. The roughly 91 discovery patients were randomly split 7:3 into training and test sets. After sampling, hyperthyroidism patients received methimazole starting at 30 mg daily, and ophthalmopathy patients received high-dose intravenous methylprednisolone. Thyroid tissue and blood T-cell repertoires from about six Graves' hyperthyroidism patients were also compared in the study. The paper describes TCR Vbeta CDR3 sequencing of around 140 peripheral blood samples, made up of some 40 ophthalmopathy patients, around 73 hyperthyroidism patients and 17 progressor patients. What the authors observed across the whole study: No statistical method was used to fix the sample size in advance, and group allocation was not hidden from the investigators. Ophthalmopathy was separated from stable hyperthyroidism by a 13 V-J signature model, with around 90% sensitivity and 81% to 82% specificity obtained in cross-validation and 80%/75% obtained in testing. Most expanded thyroid clonotypes (frequency above 0.001) were also detected in blood, a finding suggesting that blood repertoires may reflect thyroid immune responses. In validation, progression to ophthalmopathy was predicted by the model with nearly 71% sensitivity and around 76% specificity, a median of approximately 6.5 months before onset.

For CDR1 and CDR2, the germline V gene lists MNHEY and SVGEGT. The CDR3 covers 17 residues, taking in both the cysteine and the phenylalanine. The entry retains the CDR3 DNA only, 51 bases that are in frame from base 1. The V end loses 0 bases and the J end loses 0 bases, and a stretch of 14 bases separates them. The TCR beta CDR3 regions were amplified from RNA transcripts. The first round of RT-PCR for the TCR CDR3 was performed with the HTBI primer set and the Qiagen OneStep RT-PCR kit. The libraries were constructed in a second round of multiplex PCR and then size-selected and purified. Paired-end sequencing of the libraries was performed with 100 bp reads on an Illumina HiSeq2000. The authors' pipeline ran thus. SOAPnuke was used to process the raw data, removing reads that contained adapters or uncalled bases, had a mean Phred below 15, or lacked an exact match to the constant primer or identifier. COPE v1.2.5 was used to merge the high-quality paired reads, and each unique nucleotide sequence was defined as a clonotype. MiTCR v1.1 was used to align the clonotypes against IMGT TRBV, TRBD and TRBJ reference segments. The analysis included only V-J combinations with a frequency above 0.0001, which together covered 99.2% of the repertoires. A TCS score was defined as the ratio of F50 (clonal expansion) to E x V (chaos), with BLOSUM62-based TCRdist applied between CDR3 peptides within each V-J. Welch's t-statistics and random forest reduced around 520 V-J features to about 12, which were used in a naive Bayes classifier (R e1071). Using fastp at Q25 and MiXCR, TCRdb reprocessed the public reads and kept productive beta chains. Every CDR3 protein is listed once, alongside the most common genes and DNA of its rows. These V and J calls are TCRdb output, not the study's own analysis. The sample includes over 250,000 distinct CDR3 sequences, with approximately 26% observed a single time. The ten most abundant clones make up more than 25% of the sample.

The hyperthyroidism patients were between 18 and 65 years old and newly diagnosed, with a disease duration of less than 2 months. Any patient with an uncontrolled infection, another autoimmune disease, pregnancy or lactation was excluded. Diagnoses were established on the basis of clinical symptoms, serum thyroxine and TRAb, thyroid ultrasound, and orbital computed tomography. Blood from progressor patients was drawn when they were first diagnosed with hyperthyroidism, before any ophthalmopathy symptoms appeared. PBMCs were isolated from 7.5 to 10 ml of fresh peripheral blood by Ficoll-Paque density gradient centrifugation. Progressor patients were defined as those initially diagnosed with Graves' hyperthyroidism in whom ophthalmopathy developed during follow-up. Trizol reagent was used to extract total RNA, and RNA quality was then checked on an Agilent 2100 Bioanalyzer. This clonotype has a handful of counts. No cognate antigen has been identified for it. No quality values exist for individual bases; no much larger clone is one base distant.

This clonotype was obtained from a man aged 35-49 years with Graves' hyperthyroidism that later progressed to Graves' ophthalmopathy. Sequencing was done on a sample of blood. The chain joins TRBV6-2 or TRBV6-3 to TRBJ1-1; 6 matching bases give a weak D call of TRBD1. CDR3 sequence: CASSYSMTGEMNTEAFF. The nucleotide sequence reads TGTGCCAGCAGTTACTCGATGACAGGCGAGATGAACACTGAAGCTTTCTTT.